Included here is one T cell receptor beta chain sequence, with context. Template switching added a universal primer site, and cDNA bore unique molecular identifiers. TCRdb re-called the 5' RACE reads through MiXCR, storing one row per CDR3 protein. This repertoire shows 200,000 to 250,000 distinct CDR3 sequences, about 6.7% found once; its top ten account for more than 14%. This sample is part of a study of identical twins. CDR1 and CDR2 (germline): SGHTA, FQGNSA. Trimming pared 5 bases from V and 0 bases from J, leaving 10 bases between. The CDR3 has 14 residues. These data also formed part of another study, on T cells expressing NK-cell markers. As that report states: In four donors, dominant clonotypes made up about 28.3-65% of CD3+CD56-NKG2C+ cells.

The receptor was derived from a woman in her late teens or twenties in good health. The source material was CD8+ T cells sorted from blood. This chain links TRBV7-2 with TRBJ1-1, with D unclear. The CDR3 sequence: CASSPFAVNTEAFF. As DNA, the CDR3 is TGTGCCAGCAGCCCCTTCGCGGTGAACACTGAAGCTTTCTTT.